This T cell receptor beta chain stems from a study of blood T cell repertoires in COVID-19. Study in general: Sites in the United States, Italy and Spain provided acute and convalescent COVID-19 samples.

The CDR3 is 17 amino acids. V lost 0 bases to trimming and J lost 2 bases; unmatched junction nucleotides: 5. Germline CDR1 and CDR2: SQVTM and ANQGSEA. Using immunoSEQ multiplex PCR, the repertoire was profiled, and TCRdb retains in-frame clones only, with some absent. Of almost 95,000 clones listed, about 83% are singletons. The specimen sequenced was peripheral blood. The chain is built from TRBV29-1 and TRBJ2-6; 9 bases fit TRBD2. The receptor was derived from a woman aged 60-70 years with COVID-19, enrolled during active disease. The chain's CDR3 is CSVEDPAGGPGANVLTF. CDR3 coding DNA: TGCAGCGTTGAAGATCCCGCGGGGGGGCCTGGGGCCAACGTCCTGACTTTC. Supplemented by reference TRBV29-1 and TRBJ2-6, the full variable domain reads SAVISQKPSRDICQRGTSLTIQCQVDSQVTMMFWYRQQPGQSLTLIATANQGSEATYESGFVIDKFPISRPNLTFSTLTVSNMSPEDSSIYLCSVEDPAGGPGANVLTFGAGSRLTVL.